Below, 16 T cell receptor beta chains from the same sample are listed, as sequenced in a study of T cells expressing NK-cell markers. TCRdb reprocessed the 5' RACE reads, with one entry per CDR3 protein and no DNA. This sample's table reports some 280,000 distinct CDR3 sequences. Sequencing used blood T cells: a sorted CD56 or NKG2C T cell subset, CD4+ or CD8+ T cells, or bulk PBMC T cells (not recorded which). Receptors were obtained from a man in his late teens or twenties in good health.

The rearrangement links TRBV9 to TRBJ2-1; the TCRdb D gene call, TRBD1, has no DNA to confirm it. Germline loops: CDR1 SGDLS, CDR2 YYNGEE. This CDR3 is 16 amino acids long. CDR3 sequence: CASSVVPRDGYNEQFF. The full variable domain, completed using reference TRBV9 and TRBJ2-1, is DSGVTQTPKHLITATGQRVTLRCSPRSGDLSVYWYQQSLDQGLQFLIQYYNGEERAKGNILERFSAQQFPDLHSELNLSSLELGDSALYFCASSVVPRDGYNEQFFGPGTRLTVL.

The CDR3 loop is CASSPLAGGGETQYF. V gene TRBV12-3 or TRBV12-4 combines with J gene TRBJ2-5; TCRdb's D gene call, TRBD2, goes unchecked for lack of DNA. The CDR3 has 15 amino acids.

The J gene is TRBJ2-1, the V gene TRBV5-4; no DNA is available, so the TRBD2 call from TCRdb remains unchecked. Germline V gene sequence: CDR1 SGHNT, CDR2 YYREEE (reference sequence). This CDR3 is 15 amino acids long. This CDR3 is CASSSFGTVSLEQFF.

The chain combines TRBV29-1 with TRBJ2-1; TCRdb's D call of TRBD1 is untestable without DNA. Looked up from germline, CDR1 is SQVTM and CDR2 is ANQGSEA. The CDR3 consists of 15 residues. CDR3 sequence reads: CSVTQGERGSNEQFF.

The V call is TRBV20-1, the J call TRBJ2-5; TCRdb selects TRBD1, and the lack of DNA leaves this call unchecked. Germline V gives CDR1 DFQATT, CDR2 SNEGSKA (reference sequence). This CDR3 is 13 amino acids long. CDR3 protein: CSAAGHAQETQYF.

The rearrangement joins TRBV11-3 to TRBJ2-2; TCRdb reports TRBD1, a call that lacks DNA to check it against. From germline, CDR1 is SGHNT and CDR2 YENEEA. The CDR3 is 15 residues long. CDR3 region: CASRGADLNTGELFF.

The V gene is TRBV9, the J gene TRBJ2-3; TCRdb's assignment of TRBD2 cannot be checked, as there is no DNA. The CDR3 covers 16 residues. Germline V gene data show CDR1 as SGDLS and CDR2 as YYNGEE. This chain's CDR3 is CASSIRTSGKEDTQYF.

V usage is TRBV12-3 or TRBV12-4 and J usage is TRBJ2-4; the TRBD1 assignment by TCRdb is unverifiable without DNA. The CDR3 totals 16 residues. The CDR3 region is CASSFGNPTKKNIQYF.

The chain has TRBV29-1 and TRBJ2-6; checking the TCRdb D call of TRBD1 is not possible without DNA. There are 16 residues in the CDR3. Germline V CDR1 and CDR2: SQVTM, ANQGSEA. The CDR3 region is CSVAGQGSFGANVLTF.

The chain joins TRBV12-2 to TRBJ2-5; TCRdb picks TRBD1, but there is no DNA to check that call. TRBV12-2 has pseudogene status. This CDR3 has 15 amino acids. CDR3: CASRSARDLQETQYF.

The chain joins TRBV7-6 to TRBJ1-1; TCRdb lists TRBD1, though no DNA is available to test this call. The germline CDR1 and CDR2 sequences are SGHVS and FNYEAQ. This CDR3 has 13 residues. CDR3 in amino acids: CASTDRGRTEAFF.

The gene calls are TRBV28 and TRBJ2-7; TCRdb gives TRBD2 as the D gene, but with no DNA this cannot be confirmed. The CDR3 consists of 15 residues. Germline CDR1 MDHEN, CDR2 SYDVKM. CDR3: CASSSWTRYSYEQYF.

The chain carries TRBV20-1 and TRBJ2-7; as DNA is missing, the TRBD1 call by TCRdb cannot be tested. Germline CDR1 and CDR2: DFQATT and SNEGSKA (reference sequence). The CDR3 length is 13 residues. CDR3 protein: CSATDRFTYEQYF.

The V and J genes are TRBV27 and TRBJ1-2; TCRdb gives TRBD1 as the D gene, but with no DNA this cannot be confirmed. This CDR3 is 15 amino acids long. Germline CDR1 and CDR2: MNHEY and SMNVEV (reference sequence). CDR3 amino acids: CASSLSPQGNYGYTF.

The gene calls are TRBV18 and TRBJ1-1; the D gene TCRdb calls, TRBD1, cannot be checked with no DNA. The length of the CDR3 is 16 residues. CDR1 KGHSH and CDR2 LQKENI come from the germline V gene. The CDR3 sequence: CASSPRQGALNTEAFF.

The genes are TRBV7-2 and TRBJ2-3; TCRdb designates TRBD1, a call that cannot be tested without DNA. Per the germline V gene, CDR1 is SGHTA and CDR2 is FQGNSA. The CDR3 is 12 residues long. This CDR3 reads CASSPRQGTQYF.